Below, one T cell receptor (beta chain) is given with its context. Sequencing ends 3 residues short of the CDR3 end; the germline J gene provides the rest. The data derive from a study of T cells in women clearing cervical HPV infection. V was clipped by 0 bases and J by 7 bases, with 11 bases between them. Germline V gene data show CDR1 as SGHRS and CDR2 as YFSETQ. The length of the CDR3 is 14 residues. Using immunoSEQ multiplex PCR, the repertoire was profiled, and TCRdb retains in-frame clones only, with some absent. The sample table includes about 40,000 clones. V is TRBV5-1 and J is TRBJ2-1; the D is unclear. Sequencing was done on a sample of blood buffy coat. The TCR sequence derives from a woman aged 18-70 years with a cervical HPV16 infection that either progressed to CIN3+ or cleared (not recorded which). The CDR3 here is CASSLGSVWNEQFF. The CDR3 bases that were read are TGCGCCAGCAGCTTGGGCTCGGTGTGGAATGAG. The full variable domain, its missing parts supplied by reference TRBV5-1 and TRBJ2-1, is KAGVTQTPRYLIKTRGQQVTLSCSPISGHRSVSWYQQTPGQGLQFLFEYFSETQRNKGNFPGRFSGRQFSNSRSEMNVSTLELGDSALYLCASSLGSVWNEQFFGPGTRLTVL.